These 5 T cell receptor beta chains came from one sample sequenced in a study. TCRdb recomputed calls from the RT-PCR reads with MiXCR, one row per CDR3 protein. This sample has some 5,900 distinct CDR3 sequences, with roughly 92% found just once. Sequencing was performed on memory CD4+ T cells from blood. These receptors originate from a female donor in good health, serving as a healthy control.

Points on this clonotype: For a library built for alpha chains, this beta chain is a stray read; little rests on its size. The chain joins TRBV15 to TRBJ2-1, with TRBD1 as a possible D gene (5 bases). CDR3 length equals 16 residues. Germline V gene sequence: CDR1 LNHNV, CDR2 YYDKDF (reference sequence). V was cut by 0 bases and J by 5 bases, with 14 bases left in between. In nucleotides, the CDR3 is TGTGCCACCAGCAGAGAGGGGCAGGGTCAGCACAATGAGCAGTTCTTC. Translated: CATSREGQGQHNEQFF.

Judged by abundance, this clonotype is large (0.1 to 1%). This beta chain is off target for a library built for alpha chains, so its abundance means little. This chain joins TRBV7-2 and TRBJ1-1, with unresolved D. Germline V gene sequence: CDR1 SGHTA, CDR2 FQGNSA. Trimming removed 0 bases from V and 4 bases from J, with 9 bases in between. The CDR3 length is 14 residues. The chain's CDR3 is CASSLAATSTEAFF. For the CDR3, the DNA is TGTGCCAGCAGCTTAGCCGCGACGTCCACTGAAGCTTTCTTT.

Concerning this clonotype itself: Within a library made for alpha chains, this beta chain is off target, and its count is uninformative. The rearrangement joins TRBV29-1 to TRBJ1-2, with 7 bases aligning to TRBD1. Germline V gene sequence: CDR1 SQVTM, CDR2 ANQGSEA. This CDR3 spans 14 amino acids. Trimming removed 6 bases from V and 12 bases from J; junction bases left unmatched: 19. CDR3 nucleotide sequence: TGCAGCGTGCCGACTGGGGACAGAAGATTGGGCCACACCTTC. This sequence encodes CSVPTGDRRLGHTF. Supplemented by reference TRBV29-1 and TRBJ1-2, the full variable domain reads SAVISQKPSRDICQRGTSLTIQCQVDSQVTMMFWYRQQPGQSLTLIATANQGSEATYESGFVIDKFPISRPNLTFSTLTVSNMSPEDSSIYLCSVPTGDRRLGHTFGSGTRLTVV.

Notes on this clonotype: This beta chain is off target for a library built for alpha chains, so its abundance means little. The rearrangement uses TRBV10-3 and TRBJ2-7; TRBD2 aligns across 10 bases. The J segment lost 7 bases and the V segment lost 0 bases, leaving 9 bases of the junction unmatched. CDR1 and CDR2 from the germline V gene are ENHRY and SYGVKD. The CDR3 consists of 16 residues. The CDR3 protein is CAISESMASGGGEQYF. As DNA, the CDR3 is TGTGCCATCAGTGAGTCGATGGCTAGCGGGGGCGGAGAGCAGTACTTC.

This clonotype was counted a single time. The library was built for alpha chains, so this beta chain is an off-target read and its size means little. This chain links TRBV20-1 with TRBJ1-1, with 7 bases lining up with TRBD1. The CDR3 contains 14 residues. Looked up from germline, CDR1 is DFQATT and CDR2 is SNEGSKA (reference sequence). V lost 3 bases and J lost 2; bases outside the gene matches: 6. The CDR3 loop is CSARPRGGNTEAFF. DNA for the CDR3: TGCAGTGCTAGGCCCAGGGGGGGAAACACTGAAGCTTTCTTT.